This TCR beta chain stems from a study of OX40 agonist ivuxolimab in advanced cancers. Across the whole study: With ivuxolimab, an agonistic anti-OX40 (CD134) antibody, patients were treated. Study conclusions and caveats: Expanded clones belonging to CD8+ T cells outnumbered, on average, those of CD4+.

The V end lost 3 bases, the J end lost 1 base, and 12 bases lay between the germline ends. Germline V CDR1 and CDR2: KGHSH, LQKENI. The CDR3 spans 15 residues. For this clone: Its antigen remains unidentified.

The data were produced by immunoSEQ multiplex PCR, yet TCRdb's version contains in-frame clones alone and is incomplete. The sample includes tens of thousands of clones, about 90% of them seen just once. This specimen consisted of CD4+ or CD8+ T cells sorted from blood, obtained in a trial of the OX40 agonist ivuxolimab. The receptor comes from an adult with an advanced solid tumor such as melanoma, head and neck, liver or kidney cancer. The chain has TRBV18 and TRBJ1-1; D may be TRBD1 (5 bases). CDR3 loop: CASSPREGKNTEAFF. The CDR3, as DNA: TGTGCCAGCTCACCTAGGGAGGGGAAGAACACTGAAGCTTTCTTT.